The 30 T cell receptor beta chains presented below share a single source sample, sequenced in a study of cytomegalovirus exposure and HLA in healthy donors. PCR involved 60 Vbeta and 13 Jbeta primers. Generated by immunoSEQ multiplex PCR, the TCRdb table keeps only in-frame clones and is missing some. The repertoire includes 150,000 or so clones, 76% of them detected once, and approximately 3% sits in the top ten. Material for sequencing was PBMCs. These TCRs come from a male donor in good health and CMV-seronegative.

The chain links TRBV30 to TRBJ1-2, with TRBD1 matching over 7 bases. Germline V gives CDR1 GTSNPN, CDR2 SVGIG (reference sequence). Germline trimming cut 7 bases from V and 0 bases from J; bases unmatched to any gene: 5. The CDR3 runs 13 residues. CDR3 coding DNA: TGTGCCTTCAACAGGGGAACTAACTATGGCTACACCTTC. It translates to CAFNRGTNYGYTF. The whole variable domain, filled in from reference TRBV30 and TRBJ1-2, reads SQTIHQWPATLVQPVGSPLSLECTVEGTSNPNLYWYRQAAGRGLQLLFYSVGIGQISSEVPQNLSASRPQDRQFILSSKKLLLSDSGFYLCAFNRGTNYGYTFGSGTRLTVV.

This rearrangement joins TRBV6-1 to TRBJ1-2; D not resolved. The V and J ends lost 4 bases and 3 bases respectively, with 9 bases between them. This CDR3 region has 13 residues. Per germline, CDR1 MNHNS and CDR2 SASEGT. CDR3 sequence (DNA): TGTGCCAGCAGTGTGACACGGTACTATGGCTACACCTTC. The encoded protein is CASSVTRYYGYTF.

In nucleotides, the CDR3 is TGTGCCAGTATCCCGGGGGTACCTAGCAATCAGCCCCAGCATTTT. As protein: CASIPGVPSNQPQHF. V usage is TRBV19 and J usage is TRBJ1-5, with D perhaps TRBD1 (5 bases). CDR3 length: 15 amino acids. Germline CDR1 LNHDA, CDR2 SQIVND (reference sequence). V was shortened by 7 bases and J by 0 bases, with 13 bases between the two germline ends.

The chain couples TRBV27 to TRBJ2-7; tentative D call: TRBD2 (6 bases). The CDR3 has 14 residues. V lost 5 bases, J lost 2 bases, and 13 bases lay in between. Germline loops: CDR1 MNHEY, CDR2 SMNVEV (reference sequence). CDR3 coding DNA: TGTGCCAGCAGTCTCCGACTAGGGCCCTACGAGCAGTACTTC. This sequence encodes CASSLRLGPYEQYF.

V is TRBV21-1 and J is TRBJ1-3; the table's D call, TRBD1, was not checked against the DNA. TRBV21-1 is a documented pseudogene. The CDR3 has 15 amino acids. The CDR3 reads CASSKETGSGNTIYF. The CDR3 region has the DNA TGTGCCAGCAGCAAAGAGACAGGGTCTGGAAACACCATATATTTT.

This rearrangement joins TRBV11-2 to TRBJ2-1; D is unresolved. Germline CDR1 reads SGHAT; CDR2 reads FQNNGV. With 3 bases removed from V and 8 bases from J, the gap between germline ends came to 8 bases. This CDR3 region has 12 residues. Here the CDR3 DNA reads TGTGCCAGCAGCTTCAGAGGAGATGAGCAGTTCTTC. Translated: CASSFRGDEQFF.

J is TRBJ2-1 and V is TRBV5-1; no clear D gene. The CDR3 has 11 amino acids. Germline V lookup: CDR1 SGHRS, CDR2 YFSETQ. Trimming removed 4 bases at V and 10 bases at J, with 9 bases between. CDR3 bases: TGCGCCAGCAGCCCCGCTCAGGAGCAGTTCTTC. Its translation is CASSPAQEQFF.

This rearrangement joins TRBV6-1 to TRBJ1-1; 8 bases fit TRBD1. This CDR3 has 15 residues. Germline V CDR1 and CDR2: MNHNS, SASEGT. J gave up 1 base and V 5 bases, and 6 bases lay outside the gene matches. The DNA of the CDR3 is TGTGCCAGCAGTCCTTCGGGGACAGGGAACACTGAAGCTTTCTTT. Its protein is CASSPSGTGNTEAFF.

This chain uses TRBV7-2 with TRBJ2-2, with 7 bases matching TRBD2. Germline-derived CDR1 and CDR2 are SGHTA and FQGNSA. This CDR3 is 13 amino acids long. J was trimmed by 4 bases and V by 7 bases; bases with no gene match: 3. This CDR3 reads CASKRGGTGELFF. CDR3 nucleotides: TGTGCCAGCAAACGCGGGGGCACCGGGGAGCTGTTTTTT.

The chain carries TRBV7-2 and TRBJ1-2; 7 nucleotides match TRBD1. CDR3 length: 15 residues. Trimming cost V 1 base and J 3 bases; bases outside gene matches: 5. Per the germline V gene, CDR1 is SGHTA and CDR2 is FQGNSA. The CDR3 DNA sequence: TGTGCCAGCAGCTTAGGGGCCGGGACAGACTATGGCTACACCTTC. Protein: CASSLGAGTDYGYTF.

Comments on this clone: The junction differs from germline at one of its ends, possibly a read error. In DNA, the CDR3 is TGTGCCAGCAGCTCTAGCGGGAGGGTTCTCTTC. Translating it yields CASSSSGRVLF. V usage is TRBV7-2 and J usage is TRBJ2-7; 12 nucleotides match TRBD2. The germline CDR1 and CDR2 sequences are SGHTA and FQGNSA. The CDR3 is 11 amino acids. The whole variable domain, remainder taken from reference TRBV7-2 and TRBJ2-7, is GAGVSQSPSNKVTEKGKDVELRCDPISGHTALYWYRQSLGQGLEFLIYFQGNSAPDKSGLPSDRFSAERTGGSVSTLTIQRTQQEDSAVYLCASSSSGRVLFGPGTRLTVT.

The chain uses TRBV18 and TRBJ2-1; TRBD1 aligns across 8 bases. There are 16 residues in the CDR3. V lost 3 bases, J lost 5 bases, and 9 bases stayed unmatched. CDR1 and CDR2 (germline): KGHSH, LQKENI. CDR3 DNA: TGTGCCAGCTCACCGTATCGAGGGACAGGCGACAATGAGCAGTTCTTC. Translated: CASSPYRGTGDNEQFF.

The chain employs TRBV13 and TRBJ1-2; D perhaps matches TRBD1 (6 bases). The CDR3 is 13 residues long. The germline V and J ends were trimmed by 2 bases and 6 bases, with 10 bases remaining between them. CDR1 is PRHDT, CDR2 FYEKMQ, per germline (reference sequence). The CDR3: CASSLPGADGYTF. CDR3 in DNA: TGTGCCAGCAGCTTACCAGGGGCGGATGGCTACACCTTC.

This rearrangement joins TRBV11-2 to TRBJ1-1; a possible D gene is TRBD1 (5 bases). Trimming took 1 base from V and 1 from J, leaving 13 bases between them. The CDR3 spans 16 residues. Germline lookup yields CDR1 SGHAT and CDR2 FQNNGV. DNA of the CDR3: TGTGCCAGCAGCTTAGGTTCCGGACATCGGAACACTGAAGCTTTCTTT. Amino acids: CASSLGSGHRNTEAFF.

The chain uses TRBV28 and TRBJ1-2; 8 bases fit TRBD1. Unmatched junction bases numbered 8, after V lost 5 bases and J lost 0 bases. Germline values: CDR1 MDHEN, CDR2 SYDVKM. The CDR3 has 16 residues. This CDR3 is CASSTNRGWANYGYTF. DNA for the CDR3: TGTGCCAGCAGTACCAACAGGGGGTGGGCTAACTATGGCTACACCTTC.

The V gene is TRBV10-3, the J gene TRBJ2-7, with TRBD2 as a possible D gene (6 bases). Per the germline V gene, CDR1 is ENHRY and CDR2 is SYGVKD. Between the trimmed V and J ends, which lost 4 bases and 1 base, there was a span of 8 bases. The CDR3 runs 13 residues. CDR3 region: CAISAGLSYEQYF. The DNA for the CDR3 is TGTGCCATCAGTGCGGGACTTTCCTACGAGCAGTACTTC.

The chain uses TRBV7-9 and TRBJ2-7; 8 bases match TRBD2. The CDR3 has 12 residues. Germline V gene sequence: CDR1 SEHNR, CDR2 FQNEAQ (reference sequence). Trimming at V came to 6 bases and at J to 4 bases, leaving 2 bases not matched to a gene. This CDR3 reads CASSRGGYEQYF. The CDR3 nucleotides read TGTGCCAGCAGTCGGGGGGGATACGAGCAGTACTTC.

The chain joins TRBV6-5 to TRBJ2-1, with TRBD2 matching 7 bases. This CDR3 contains 12 residues. After removal of 4 bases from V and 10 bases from J, the junction contained 4 bases not matched to a gene. The V gene's germline CDR1 is MNHEY and CDR2 SVGAGI. CDR3 loop: CASSFTAGEQFF. The CDR3 DNA reads TGTGCCAGCAGTTTCACAGCGGGGGAGCAGTTCTTC.

This clone turned up a few times. The chain recombines TRBV7-9 with TRBJ1-1; D might be TRBD1 (6 bases). CDR1 is SEHNR and CDR2 is FQNEAQ in the germline V gene (reference sequence). The CDR3 covers 11 residues. The V and J ends lost 3 bases and 8 bases respectively, with 7 bases between them. CDR3 in DNA: TGTGCCAGCAGCTTGACAGGCGAAGCTTTCTTT. This codes for CASSLTGEAFF.

The chain uses TRBV7-8 and TRBJ1-6; D possibly corresponds to TRBD1 (5 bases). CDR1 SGHVS and CDR2 FQNEAQ come from the germline V gene. Trimming removed 1 base from V and 7 bases from J, with 8 bases in between. CDR3 size: 14 residues. The CDR3 nucleotides read TGTGCCAGCAGCTTAGGCGCAGGGAATTCACCCCTCCACTTT. It yields the protein CASSLGAGNSPLHF. Looking up the rest from reference TRBV7-8 and TRBJ1-6 gives the full variable domain: GAGVSQSPRYKVAKRGQDVALRCDPISGHVSLFWYQQALGQGPEFLTYFQNEAQLDKSGLPSDRFFAERPEGSVSTLKIQRTQQEDSAVYLCASSLGAGNSPLHFGNGTRLTVT.

This chain connects TRBV7-9 to TRBJ1-6, with D maybe TRBD1 (5 bases). This CDR3 spans 17 amino acids. Trimming took off 5 bases at V and 8 bases at J, with 22 bases between the two ends. Germline assignment: CDR1 SEHNR and CDR2 FQNEAQ (reference sequence). Written as DNA, the CDR3 is TGTGCCAGCAGCCTACATTCGGAAGCCAGGGCGCATTCACCCCTCCACTTT. Protein sequence: CASSLHSEARAHSPLHF.

The chain has TRBV28 and TRBJ2-7; 9 bases agree with TRBD2. Germline assignment: CDR1 MDHEN and CDR2 SYDVKM. J was trimmed by 5 bases and V by 8 bases; bases with no gene match: 7. The CDR3 length is 13 residues. The CDR3 DNA is TGTGCCAGCCAACGGGTAGCGGGAGACGAGCAGTACTTC. As protein: CASQRVAGDEQYF. The whole variable domain, remainder taken from reference TRBV28 and TRBJ2-7, is DVKVTQSSRYLVKRTGEKVFLECVQDMDHENMFWYRQDPGLGLRLIYFSYDVKMKEKGDIPEGYSVSREKKERFSLILESASTNQTSMYLCASQRVAGDEQYFGPGTRLTVT.

V gene TRBV7-8 combines with J gene TRBJ2-5, with 7 nucleotides matching TRBD1. This CDR3 is built from 15 residues. Germline-derived CDR1 and CDR2 are SGHVS and FQNEAQ. V dropped 5 bases and J dropped 1; count of bases not matched to a gene: 7. The CDR3 coding sequence is TGTGCCAGCAGCCTCAGGACAGGTCCCCAAGAGACCCAGTACTTC. Translating it yields CASSLRTGPQETQYF.

As regards this clone: In the same sample, other DNA sequences code for this CDR3. The chain carries TRBV28 and TRBJ2-4, with TRBD1 identical over 7 bases. V dropped 4 bases and J dropped 4; count of bases not matched to a gene: 7. The CDR3 is 15 amino acids. CDR1 is MDHEN and CDR2 is SYDVKM in the germline V gene. CDR3 sequence reads: CASSSQGELKNIQYF. CDR3 bases: TGTGCCAGCAGTTCGCAGGGGGAGCTAAAAAACATTCAGTACTTC.

The rearrangement links TRBV9 to TRBJ2-2, with D uncertain. V was pared by 0 bases and J by 3 bases, with 6 bases between. This CDR3 region has 14 residues. Looked up from germline, CDR1 is SGDLS and CDR2 is YYNGEE. The CDR3, as DNA: TGTGCCAGCAGCGTAGATCATGACACCGGGGAGCTGTTTTTT. Translation gives CASSVDHDTGELFF. Variable domain in full (rest from reference TRBV9 and TRBJ2-2): DSGVTQTPKHLITATGQRVTLRCSPRSGDLSVYWYQQSLDQGLQFLIQYYNGEERAKGNILERFSAQQFPDLHSELNLSSLELGDSALYFCASSVDHDTGELFFGEGSRLTVL.

This clone was seen a handful of times. V and J are TRBV7-6 and TRBJ2-7, with TRBD1 as a possible D gene (5 bases). V lost 8 bases and J 3 bases, leaving 14 bases between the germline ends. The CDR3 consists of 13 residues. CDR1 and CDR2 from the germline V gene are SGHVS and FNYEAQ. CDR3 region: CASSAGPNYEQYF. DNA of the CDR3: TGTGCCAGCTCCGCAGGGCCTAACTACGAGCAGTACTTC.

The chain recombines TRBV27 with TRBJ2-5, with 9 nucleotides matching TRBD2. Germline V gene lookup returns CDR1 MNHEY and CDR2 SMNVEV (reference sequence). Trimming at V came to 0 bases and at J to 1 base, leaving 6 bases not matched to a gene. CDR3 length: 17 amino acids. The CDR3 nucleotides are TGTGCCAGCAGTTTATCCAAGCGGGGGGCCCTCCAAGAGACCCAGTACTTC. Protein sequence: CASSLSKRGALQETQYF.

This clone has a handful of counts. The chain links TRBV7-2 to TRBJ2-7; D is uncertain. This CDR3 is 14 amino acids long. Germline-derived CDR1 and CDR2 are SGHTA and FQGNSA. V lost 2 bases and J 0 bases, leaving 8 bases between the germline ends. The CDR3 DNA follows: TGTGCCAGCAGCTTAACGATGGCCTCCTACGAGCAGTACTTC. Amino acid sequence: CASSLTMASYEQYF. Variable domain in full (rest from reference TRBV7-2 and TRBJ2-7): GAGVSQSPSNKVTEKGKDVELRCDPISGHTALYWYRQSLGQGLEFLIYFQGNSAPDKSGLPSDRFSAERTGGSVSTLTIQRTQQEDSAVYLCASSLTMASYEQYFGPGTRLTVT.

The chain recombines TRBV9 with TRBJ2-7; 7 nucleotides match TRBD1. CDR1 and CDR2 (germline): SGDLS, YYNGEE. The junction had 10 bases not matched to a gene; V was cut back by 0 bases and J by 4 bases. This CDR3 comprises 16 residues. CDR3 loop: CASSVDDGTEVYEQYF. CDR3 bases: TGTGCCAGCAGCGTAGACGACGGGACAGAGGTTTACGAGCAGTACTTC.

This clone appeared a few times. V usage is TRBV18 and J usage is TRBJ1-2, with unresolved D. Between the trimmed V and J ends, which lost 0 bases and 9 bases, there was a span of 11 bases. This CDR3 comprises 13 residues. Germline CDR1 is KGHSH and CDR2 is LQKENI. The CDR3 DNA reads as TGTGCCAGCTCACCACCAGAGGTCCCAAGCTACACCTTC. It is translated as CASSPPEVPSYTF.